These 26 T cell receptor beta chains came from one sample sequenced in a study of blood T cell repertoires in COVID-19. The data were produced by immunoSEQ multiplex PCR, yet TCRdb's version contains in-frame clones alone and is incomplete. The sample has just over 300,000 clones; approximately 84% are singletons. The material sequenced was PBMCs or T cells enriched from blood (not recorded which). The receptors derive from a man aged 25-45 years who had recovered from COVID-19.

This rearrangement joins TRBV6-5 to TRBJ1-1, with a weak D call TRBD1 (5 bases). Germline CDR1 reads MNHEY; CDR2 reads SVGAGI. V was shortened by 9 bases and J by 5 bases, with 16 bases between the two germline ends. This CDR3 is built from 13 residues. CDR3 nucleotides: TGTGCCAGTCGGCAGGGTAGAATGACTGAAGCTTTCTTT. This codes for CASRQGRMTEAFF.

The genes are TRBV10-1 and TRBJ1-6, with a tentative D call TRBD1 (5 bases). Germline-derived CDR1 and CDR2 are WNHNN and SYGVQD (reference sequence). V lost 3 bases to trimming and J lost 0 bases, with 21 bases between them. CDR3 length equals 20 residues. CDR3 sequence: CASSDDREQAPFSYNSPLHF. The CDR3, as DNA: TGCGCCAGCAGTGATGATAGGGAACAGGCCCCTTTCTCCTATAATTCACCCCTCCACTTT.

The CDR3 reads CASSKASGGAFEQYF. DNA for the CDR3: TGTGCCAGCAGCAAGGCTAGCGGGGGGGCTTTCGAGCAGTACTTC. The genes are TRBV7-2 and TRBJ2-7; TRBD2 agrees at 12 bases. Trimming took 5 bases from V and 6 from J; bases not matched to a gene: 8. CDR3 length equals 15 residues. Germline V gene data show CDR1 as SGHTA and CDR2 as FQGNSA.

V gene TRBV3-1 (or the pseudogene TRBV3-2) combines with J gene TRBJ2-7; 10 bases agree with TRBD2. This CDR3 region has 14 residues. Germline trimming cut 2 bases from V and 4 bases from J; bases unmatched to any gene: 2. Germline V gene data show CDR1 as LGHDT and CDR2 as YNNKEL (reference sequence). The DNA of the CDR3 is TGTGCCAGCAGCCAACTAGCGGGAGTTTACGAGCAGTACTTC. It specifies CASSQLAGVYEQYF.

The rearrangement uses TRBV28 and TRBJ2-5; 8 bases are a match to TRBD2. The CDR3 totals 15 residues. V shed 2 bases, J shed 9 bases, and the junction held 11 bases outside the gene matches. Germline CDR1 and CDR2: MDHEN and SYDVKM. CDR3: CASSLTGTSIKSQYF. In nucleotides, the CDR3 is TGTGCCAGCAGTTTAACTGGGACTAGTATTAAGTCCCAGTACTTC.

The genes are TRBV7-2 and TRBJ1-2; D perhaps matches TRBD1 (5 bases). The V gene lost 1 base and the J gene lost 4 bases, with 13 bases spanning the gap. This CDR3 region has 15 residues. Germline CDR1 is SGHTA and CDR2 is FQGNSA. Here the CDR3 reads CASSLEGSRVYGYTF. The CDR3 nucleotides are TGTGCCAGCAGCTTAGAAGGGTCCAGGGTCTATGGCTACACCTTC.

V is TRBV7-9 and J is TRBJ1-2; D remains ambiguous. The ends were cut back, 1 base at V and 0 bases at J, with 9 bases in the middle. CDR3 length: 15 residues. The germline V gene encodes CDR1 SEHNR and CDR2 FQNEAQ (reference sequence). The CDR3 DNA follows: TGTGCCAGCAGCTTAGTAACAGCCTCTAACTATGGCTACACCTTC. Amino acids: CASSLVTASNYGYTF.

This chain links TRBV5-1 with TRBJ2-5, with TRBD1 matching over 11 bases. J lost 4 bases, V lost 0 bases, and 5 bases had no gene match. Germline V gene data show CDR1 as SGHRS and CDR2 as YFSETQ. CDR3 length: 16 residues. The CDR3 is CASSLGTGGETETQYF. In DNA form, the CDR3 reads TGCGCCAGCAGCTTGGGGACAGGGGGCGAGACAGAGACCCAGTACTTC.

This clone has just a few counts. The CDR3 sequence: CASGTKTGAGETQYF. The CDR3 DNA is TGTGCTAGTGGTACCAAGACAGGGGCTGGAGAGACCCAGTACTTC. The rearrangement uses TRBV12-5 and TRBJ2-5; 8 nucleotides match TRBD1. Trimming at V came to 5 bases and at J to 4 bases, leaving 9 bases not matched to a gene. The CDR3 sequence is 15 residues long. CDR1 LGHNT and CDR2 FRNRAP come from the germline V gene.

This chain connects TRBV19 to TRBJ2-1, with 8 bases lining up with TRBD1. Unmatched junction bases numbered 6, after V lost 9 bases and J lost 5 bases. CDR1 is LNHDA and CDR2 is SQIVND in the germline V gene (reference sequence). This CDR3 is built from 13 residues. The CDR3 protein is CASRTGFDNEQFF. The CDR3 DNA is TGTGCCAGCAGGACAGGGTTCGACAATGAGCAGTTCTTC.

This clone was seen a single time. V usage is TRBV3-1 (or the pseudogene TRBV3-2) and J usage is TRBJ2-3, with 7 bases fitting TRBD2. The germline V gene has CDR1 LGHDT and CDR2 YNNKEL (reference sequence). This CDR3 has 15 amino acids. J lost 6 bases, V lost 0 bases, and 6 bases had no gene match. The CDR3 reads CASSQDWGGGDTQYF. The CDR3 DNA follows: TGTGCCAGCAGCCAAGATTGGGGGGGAGGGGATACGCAGTATTTT.

The gene calls are TRBV20-1 and TRBJ1-6, with a possible D match to TRBD1 (5 bases). Germline V gene data show CDR1 as DFQATT and CDR2 as SNEGSKA (reference sequence). CDR3 size: 12 residues. Trimming stripped 3 bases from V and 7 bases from J, with 7 bases between. The CDR3 loop reads CSASKGNSPLHF. The CDR3 DNA sequence: TGCAGTGCTAGTAAGGGGAATTCACCCCTCCACTTT.

Notes on this clone: The junction does not match germline at one end; this may be a read error. This sequence joins TRBV25-1 and TRBJ2-7; D is ambiguous. Germline CDR1 MGHDK, CDR2 SYGVNS. This CDR3 comprises 13 residues. CDR3 sequence reads: CASSESGRGEQYF. The DNA for the CDR3 is TGTGCCAGCAGCGAATCCGGCCGCGGCGAGCAGTACTTC.

This clone came up a few times. The gene calls are TRBV6-5 and TRBJ1-1; 7 bases line up with TRBD1. The V and J ends lost 0 bases and 10 bases, in that order; junction bases with no gene match: 11. CDR1 is MNHEY and CDR2 is SVGAGI in the germline V gene. This CDR3 region has 15 residues. CDR3 loop: CASSYSRTGRTGAFF. CDR3 bases: TGTGCCAGCAGTTACTCTCGGACAGGCCGGACGGGAGCTTTCTTT.

V usage is TRBV15 and J usage is TRBJ2-1; D might be TRBD2 (6 bases). Trimming removed 8 bases at V and 5 bases at J, with 7 bases between. The CDR3 sequence is 11 residues long. Germline V CDR1 and CDR2: LNHNV, YYDKDF (reference sequence). This CDR3 reads CATGRNNEQFF. The DNA for the CDR3 is TGTGCCACCGGGAGGAACAATGAGCAGTTCTTC.

This chain links TRBV7-2 with TRBJ1-3; no clear D gene. V lost 5 bases and J lost 0, with 11 bases in between. Per germline, CDR1 SGHTA and CDR2 FQGNSA. CDR3 length: 15 residues. The CDR3, as DNA: TGTGCCAGCAGCCCCCGACGGAGCTCTGGAAACACCATATATTTT. Translated: CASSPRRSSGNTIYF.

J is TRBJ1-5 and V is TRBV11-2, with TRBD1 matching over 7 bases. CDR1 is SGHAT and CDR2 is FQNNGV in the germline V gene. This CDR3 spans 14 amino acids. J was trimmed by 5 bases and V by 5 bases; bases with no gene match: 6. The CDR3 sequence: CASSITGEDQPQHF. Here the CDR3 DNA reads TGTGCCAGCAGCATTACAGGGGAGGATCAGCCCCAGCATTTT.

This chain uses TRBV7-9 with TRBJ2-6; D is undetermined. With 11 bases removed from V and 1 base from J, the gap between germline ends came to 6 bases. From germline, CDR1 is SEHNR and CDR2 FQNEAQ (reference sequence). CDR3 size: 12 residues. The CDR3 reads CAPESGANVLTF. The CDR3 DNA sequence: TGTGCCCCCGAGTCTGGGGCCAACGTCCTGACTTTC.

This clone has only a few counts. The chain uses TRBV13 and TRBJ1-6; D is ambiguous. Trimming took 5 bases from V and 0 from J, leaving 14 bases between them. From germline, CDR1 is PRHDT and CDR2 FYEKMQ (reference sequence). The CDR3 runs 17 residues. The CDR3 coding sequence is TGTGCCAGCAGCCTCGGAGGAACGAGCTCCTATAATTCACCCCTCCACTTT. It is translated as CASSLGGTSSYNSPLHF.

The gene calls are TRBV10-2 and TRBJ2-7, with 8 bases aligning to TRBD2. Germline V gene data show CDR1 as WSHSY and CDR2 as SAAADI. The CDR3 is 14 residues long. Trimming at V came to 6 bases and at J to 0 bases, leaving 4 bases not matched to a gene. Here the CDR3 DNA reads TGCGCCAGCAGCGTAGCGGGAAGCTCCTACGAGCAGTACTTC. Translating gives CASSVAGSSYEQYF.

The V and J genes are TRBV4-2 and TRBJ1-6; D remains ambiguous. V was trimmed by 1 base and J by 4 bases, leaving 14 bases between them. CDR3 size: 17 residues. The germline gives CDR1 LGHNA, CDR2 YNFKEQ. The CDR3 is CASSQVFVERYNSPLHF. Here the CDR3 DNA reads TGTGCCAGCAGCCAAGTTTTCGTAGAGCGATATAATTCACCCCTCCACTTT.

CDR3 residues: CASSYNRVGYTF. CDR3 nucleotide sequence: TGTGCCAGCAGTTATAACAGGGTCGGCTACACCTTC. The J gene is TRBJ1-2, the V gene TRBV6-5, with a possible D match to TRBD1 (6 bases). Germline values: CDR1 MNHEY, CDR2 SVGAGI. Between the trimmed V and J ends, which lost 3 bases and 8 bases, there was a span of 10 bases. CDR3 length: 12 residues.

This chain connects TRBV24-1 to TRBJ2-2, with D tentatively TRBD2 (6 bases). There are 15 residues in the CDR3. Trimming took off 5 bases at V and 1 base at J, with 10 bases between the two ends. CDR1 and CDR2 (germline): KGHDR, SFDVKD. CDR3 bases: TGTGCCACCAGTGGCTCTAGCGAGAACACCGGGGAGCTGTTTTTT. Translated: CATSGSSENTGELFF.

The V and J genes are TRBV18 and TRBJ1-2; D is possibly TRBD1 (6 bases). CDR1 is KGHSH, CDR2 LQKENI, per germline. The V gene lost 6 bases and the J gene lost 4 bases, with 12 bases spanning the gap. CDR3 length: 13 amino acids. The CDR3 DNA follows: TGTGCCAGCTCGCCGACAGGCAGCTATGGCTACACCTTC. It encodes CASSPTGSYGYTF.

The V call is TRBV29-1, the J call TRBJ1-2; D is ambiguous. V lost 5 bases and J lost 1, with 8 bases in between. CDR1 and CDR2 from the germline V gene are SQVTM and ANQGSEA. The CDR3 has 12 amino acids. DNA of the CDR3: TGCAGCGTTCCAGGCCTTAACTATGGCTACACCTTC. Protein: CSVPGLNYGYTF.

The chain couples TRBV18 to TRBJ1-5; 7 positions agree with TRBD1. Germline assignment: CDR1 KGHSH and CDR2 LQKENI. The CDR3 totals 15 residues. V lost 3 bases and J lost 7; bases outside the gene matches: 9. The CDR3 coding sequence is TGTGCCAGCTCACCGACGGCAGGGGGTGGGCAGCCCCAGCATTTT. It is translated as CASSPTAGGGQPQHF.